These 25 T cell receptor beta chains were sequenced from one sample in a study of blood T cell repertoires in COVID-19. Sequencing used immunoSEQ multiplex PCR; TCRdb keeps in-frame clones, though not all of them. Here the sample spans 330,000 or so clones, approximately 88% being singletons. Sequences were obtained from PBMCs or T cells enriched from blood (not recorded which). The receptors come from a man aged 30 to 39 who had recovered from COVID-19.

The CDR3 region has the DNA TGTGCCAGCAGTTCCCCCGCCGGAAAGGGACAGCCAGATACGCAGTATTTT. Protein product: CASSSPAGKGQPDTQYF. This rearrangement joins TRBV28 to TRBJ2-3, with 7 bases lining up with TRBD1. J lost 4 bases, V lost 4 bases, and 14 bases had no gene match. This CDR3 comprises 17 residues. The germline CDR1 and CDR2 sequences are MDHEN and SYDVKM.

This clone is a singleton in its sample. The chain joins TRBV27 to TRBJ1-2; 7 nucleotides agree with TRBD1. Germline V gives CDR1 MNHEY, CDR2 SMNVEV (reference sequence). V shed 7 bases, J shed 7 bases, and the junction held 15 bases outside the gene matches. The CDR3 is 15 residues long. The CDR3 nucleotides are TGTGCCAGCACCAACCTACTAGGGGGCGCCGGTGGCTACACCTTC. Amino acids: CASTNLLGGAGGYTF.

The chain carries TRBV7-9 and TRBJ1-2, with D possibly TRBD1 on 5 matching bases. The germline V gene encodes CDR1 SEHNR and CDR2 FQNEAQ (reference sequence). V was pared by 1 base and J by 1 base, with 10 bases between. CDR3 length equals 15 residues. Written as DNA, the CDR3 is TGTGCCAGCAGCTTAGAATTGGGACTTAACTATGGCTACACCTTC. Its protein product is CASSLELGLNYGYTF.

The chain joins TRBV19 to TRBJ2-1; 9 positions match TRBD2. The germline gives CDR1 LNHDA, CDR2 SQIVND (reference sequence). The CDR3 runs 15 residues. J lost 9 bases, V lost 2 bases, and 8 bases had no gene match. DNA for the CDR3: TGTGCCAGTAGTATACGGGCTAGCGGGGAGGGTGAGCAGTTCTTC. This translates into CASSIRASGEGEQFF.

This rearrangement joins TRBV7-8 to TRBJ2-7; 8 bases map to TRBD1. This CDR3 comprises 18 residues. Germline V gives CDR1 SGHVS, CDR2 FQNEAQ. V dropped 1 base and J dropped 1; count of bases not matched to a gene: 12. CDR3 DNA: TGTGCCAGCAGCTTAGAGGGTGGGTCAGGGGGCTTTTCCTACGAGCAGTACTTC. Amino acid sequence: CASSLEGGSGGFSYEQYF.

The rearrangement uses TRBV28 and TRBJ2-4, with 7 positions matching TRBD1. The CDR3 covers 12 residues. J was trimmed by 16 bases and V by 7 bases; bases with no gene match: 13. Germline V gives CDR1 MDHEN, CDR2 SYDVKM. CDR3 bases: TGTGCCAGCACCCGGTTAGGGGGCGCACTTTACTTC. Translation gives CASTRLGGALYF. Supplemented by reference TRBV28 and TRBJ2-4, the full variable domain reads DVKVTQSSRYLVKRTGEKVFLECVQDMDHENMFWYRQDPGLGLRLIYFSYDVKMKEKGDIPEGYSVSREKKERFSLILESASTNQTSMYLCASTRLGGALYFGAGTRLSVL.

The V gene is TRBV6-6, the J gene TRBJ1-6; D is undetermined. V lost 5 bases and J 10 bases, leaving 15 bases between the germline ends. Germline values: CDR1 MNHNY, CDR2 SVGAGI (reference sequence). The CDR3 contains 14 residues. The DNA for the CDR3 is TGTGCCAGCAGTCAACGCCATAATGGCTCACCCCTCCACTTT. Protein: CASSQRHNGSPLHF.

The V and J genes are TRBV5-8 and TRBJ1-5; TRBD1 matches 9 bases. CDR1 and CDR2 from the germline V gene are SGHTS and YDEGEE. The CDR3 contains 14 residues. J lost 6 bases, V lost 4 bases, and 5 bases had no gene match. The DNA for the CDR3 is TGTGCCAGCAGCACTCGGACAGGGGCTCAGCCCCAGCATTTT. It encodes CASSTRTGAQPQHF.

The chain uses TRBV18 and TRBJ2-5, with 9 positions matching TRBD1. Germline V CDR1 and CDR2: KGHSH, LQKENI. V lost 0 bases to trimming and J lost 0 bases; unmatched junction nucleotides: 8. The CDR3 spans 18 residues. The CDR3, as DNA: TGTGCCAGCTCACCACCGTTTCGACAGGGGGGAAACCAAGAGACCCAGTACTTC. As protein: CASSPPFRQGGNQETQYF.

The chain is built from TRBV28 and TRBJ1-6; unclear D gene. The CDR3 extends over 16 amino acids. V dropped 6 bases and J dropped 0 bases, with 12 bases sitting between them. CDR1 and CDR2 from the germline V gene are MDHEN and SYDVKM. CDR3 sequence (DNA): TGTGCCAGCAGGTCAGACTGGAGCTCCTATAATTCACCCCTCCACTTT. The encoded protein is CASRSDWSSYNSPLHF.

This clone was seen a few times. The chain is built from TRBV9 and TRBJ2-7; 8 positions agree with TRBD1. Losses at the gene ends were 2 bases for V and 3 bases for J; bases not matched to a gene: 1. From germline, CDR1 is SGDLS and CDR2 YYNGEE. This CDR3 is built from 13 residues. The CDR3 here is CASSVTGDYEQYF. DNA for the CDR3: TGTGCCAGCAGCGTGACAGGGGACTACGAGCAGTACTTC.

The chain recombines TRBV5-1 with TRBJ1-2; 9 nucleotides align to TRBD1. CDR1 is SGHRS and CDR2 is YFSETQ in the germline V gene. Trimming cost V 4 bases and J 8 bases; bases outside gene matches: 12. This CDR3 is built from 15 residues. In nucleotides, the CDR3 is TGCGCCAGCAGCGCCTCGGACAGGGGAGGGGCGGGCTACACCTTC. Residues: CASSASDRGGAGYTF.

A single count supports this clone. J is TRBJ2-3 and V is TRBV10-2; 8 bases are a match to TRBD2. The CDR3 is 16 residues long. V lost 8 bases, J lost 0 bases, and 10 bases stayed unmatched. The germline V gene has CDR1 WSHSY and CDR2 SAAADI. Written as DNA, the CDR3 is TGCGCCAGCTCGGTAGCGGGGTTTTCTAGCACAGATACGCAGTATTTT. This sequence encodes CASSVAGFSSTDTQYF.

The gene calls are TRBV7-8 and TRBJ1-4; D possibly corresponds to TRBD1 (6 bases). This CDR3 is 15 amino acids long. Germline V gene lookup returns CDR1 SGHVS and CDR2 FQNEAQ. V was shortened by 4 bases and J by 0 bases, with 9 bases between the two germline ends. This CDR3 reads CASSSGTSTNEKLFF. The DNA of the CDR3 is TGTGCCAGCAGCTCCGGGACATCAACTAATGAAAAACTGTTTTTT.

The V call is TRBV7-2, the J call TRBJ1-1; TRBD1 matches at 7 bases. Trimming at V came to 2 bases and at J to 4 bases, leaving 4 bases not matched to a gene. This CDR3 region has 14 residues. CDR1 SGHTA and CDR2 FQGNSA come from the germline V gene. The CDR3 spells CASSLKPGGTEAFF. DNA of the CDR3: TGTGCCAGCAGCTTAAAGCCAGGGGGCACTGAAGCTTTCTTT.

J is TRBJ1-1 and V is TRBV4-1, with D tentatively TRBD1 (6 bases). The V end lost 4 bases, the J end lost 1 base, and 16 bases lay between the germline ends. The CDR3 has 16 amino acids. Looked up from germline, CDR1 is MGHRA and CDR2 is YSYEKL. CDR3 amino acids: CASSLNYRVANTEAFF. Written as DNA, the CDR3 is TGCGCCAGCAGCCTAAATTACAGGGTCGCGAACACTGAAGCTTTCTTT.

This chain joins TRBV9 and TRBJ1-3, with TRBD1 matching 8 bases. This CDR3 has 15 amino acids. Trimming took 3 bases from V and 4 from J; bases not matched to a gene: 6. Germline V gene lookup returns CDR1 SGDLS and CDR2 YYNGEE. The CDR3 region is CASSAGQGWGNTIYF. The CDR3 nucleotides read TGTGCCAGCAGCGCAGGACAGGGTTGGGGAAACACCATATATTTT. Together with reference TRBV9 and TRBJ1-3, the CDR3 gives the full variable domain: DSGVTQTPKHLITATGQRVTLRCSPRSGDLSVYWYQQSLDQGLQFLIQYYNGEERAKGNILERFSAQQFPDLHSELNLSSLELGDSALYFCASSAGQGWGNTIYFGEGSWLTVV.

The V and J genes are TRBV7-9 and TRBJ1-2; 11 bases are a match to TRBD1. The CDR3 loop spans 14 amino acids. Unmatched junction bases numbered 1, after V lost 3 bases and J lost 4 bases. Germline V gene lookup returns CDR1 SEHNR and CDR2 FQNEAQ (reference sequence). This CDR3 reads CASSLGTGGYGYTF. The CDR3 bases are TGTGCCAGCAGCTTGGGGACAGGGGGCTATGGCTACACCTTC.

The CDR3 DNA sequence: TGCGCCAGCAGCTTGGACCCGACAGGGGAACAAGAGACCCAGTACTTC. Encoded protein: CASSLDPTGEQETQYF. This chain links TRBV5-1 with TRBJ2-5; 8 bases match TRBD1. Germline loops: CDR1 SGHRS, CDR2 YFSETQ. CDR3 length equals 16 residues. J lost 2 bases, V lost 0 bases, and 6 bases had no gene match.

This sequence joins TRBV3-1 (or the pseudogene TRBV3-2) and TRBJ2-3, with unresolved D. Germline V gives CDR1 LGHDT, CDR2 YNNKEL (reference sequence). The CDR3 totals 13 residues. V lost 6 bases and J 4 bases, leaving 11 bases between the germline ends. CDR3 coding DNA: TGTGCCAGCAGTCGGAAAACAGCAGATACGCAGTATTTT. It codes for CASSRKTADTQYF.

This chain connects TRBV11-2 to TRBJ1-4; possible D gene TRBD1, 5 bases. Trimming shortened V by 3 bases and J by 5 bases, and 10 bases separated the two germline ends. The CDR3 spans 14 residues. Germline CDR1 SGHAT, CDR2 FQNNGV. In DNA form, the CDR3 reads TGTGCCAGCAGCTTGGGGGGAAACAATGAAAAACTGTTTTTT. Translating it yields CASSLGGNNEKLFF.

This clone has a single count. The chain uses TRBV4-2 and TRBJ1-5; D is perhaps TRBD1 (5 bases). In germline, CDR1 is LGHNA, CDR2 YNFKEQ. Deletions cut 1 base from V and 5 bases from J, with 15 bases between. CDR3 size: 16 residues. This chain's CDR3 is CASSQVIGDSYQPQHF. The CDR3 DNA reads TGTGCCAGCAGCCAAGTGATCGGAGACAGCTATCAGCCCCAGCATTTT.

This chain links TRBV19 with TRBJ1-4; TRBD1 matches at 7 bases. V shed 5 bases and J 3 bases; nucleotides not matched to a gene: 6. The CDR3 is 15 residues long. Germline V gene lookup returns CDR1 LNHDA and CDR2 SQIVND (reference sequence). The CDR3 loop is CASSPDRVANEKLFF. The CDR3 DNA sequence: TGTGCCAGTAGTCCCGACAGGGTAGCTAATGAAAAACTGTTTTTT.

This rearrangement joins TRBV5-4 to TRBJ1-2; 7 nucleotides match TRBD1. From germline, CDR1 is SGHNT and CDR2 YYREEE (reference sequence). The CDR3 sequence is 12 residues long. Trimming took 3 bases from V and 6 from J; bases not matched to a gene: 2. CDR3 coding DNA: TGTGCCAGCAGCTCGACAGGGAATGGCTACACCTTC. Translated: CASSSTGNGYTF. Filled out from reference TRBV5-4 and TRBJ1-2, the complete variable domain reads ETGVTQSPTHLIKTRGQQVTLRCSSQSGHNTVSWYQQALGQGPQFIFQYYREEENGRGNFPPRFSGLQFPNYSSELNVNALELDDSALYLCASSSTGNGYTFGSGTRLTVV.

V usage is TRBV4-1 and J usage is TRBJ2-5, with TRBD2 matching 13 bases. V was pared by 3 bases and J by 3 bases, with 7 bases of the junction left unmatched. Germline CDR1 reads MGHRA; CDR2 reads YSYEKL. CDR3 length: 17 residues. CDR3 nucleotide sequence: TGCGCCAGCAGCCAGCTACCGGGACTAGCGGGGAAAGAGACCCAGTACTTC. As protein: CASSQLPGLAGKETQYF.